The TCR beta chain described here comes from a study of blood T cell repertoires in COVID-19. Background on the study: Acute and convalescent COVID-19 specimens originated in the United States, Italy and Spain. The cDNA or gDNA used as material had been derived from T cells, B-cell-depleted T cells, or PBMCs.

Original processing methods: Cell counts per sample came from amplifying reference gene primers. Profiling relied on immunoSEQ multiplex PCR, and the TCRdb table lists in-frame clones only, not all of them. D and trimming come from the DNA, and the V and J calls and clone size come from that table. Among about 28,000 clones, approximately 89% were seen once, and the ten largest hold around 48%. In this sample, this clone turned up once. The ends were cut back, 10 bases at V and 6 bases at J, with 11 bases in the middle. This CDR3 region has 11 residues. Looked up from germline, CDR1 is MNHNY and CDR2 is SVGAGI (reference sequence).

The sequencing input was peripheral blood. The TCR comes from a human donor with acute or convalescent COVID-19. The donor label of this sample is uncertain. The genes are TRBV6-6 and TRBJ2-3; D is undetermined. The CDR3 loop is CATETRDTQYF. CDR3 bases: TGTGCCACCGAAACCCGGGATACGCAGTATTTT.